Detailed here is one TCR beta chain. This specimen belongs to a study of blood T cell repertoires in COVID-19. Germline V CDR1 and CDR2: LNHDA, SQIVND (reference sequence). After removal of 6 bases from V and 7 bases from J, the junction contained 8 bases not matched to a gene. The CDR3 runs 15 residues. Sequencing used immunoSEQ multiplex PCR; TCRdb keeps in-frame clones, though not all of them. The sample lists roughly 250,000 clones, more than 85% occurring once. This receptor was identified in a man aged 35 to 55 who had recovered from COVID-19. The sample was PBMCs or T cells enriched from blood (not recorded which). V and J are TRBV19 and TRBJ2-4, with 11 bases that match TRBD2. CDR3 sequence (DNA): TGTGCCAGTAGAGGAGTAGCGGGGGGGCGTAACATTCAGTACTTC. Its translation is CASRGVAGGRNIQYF.